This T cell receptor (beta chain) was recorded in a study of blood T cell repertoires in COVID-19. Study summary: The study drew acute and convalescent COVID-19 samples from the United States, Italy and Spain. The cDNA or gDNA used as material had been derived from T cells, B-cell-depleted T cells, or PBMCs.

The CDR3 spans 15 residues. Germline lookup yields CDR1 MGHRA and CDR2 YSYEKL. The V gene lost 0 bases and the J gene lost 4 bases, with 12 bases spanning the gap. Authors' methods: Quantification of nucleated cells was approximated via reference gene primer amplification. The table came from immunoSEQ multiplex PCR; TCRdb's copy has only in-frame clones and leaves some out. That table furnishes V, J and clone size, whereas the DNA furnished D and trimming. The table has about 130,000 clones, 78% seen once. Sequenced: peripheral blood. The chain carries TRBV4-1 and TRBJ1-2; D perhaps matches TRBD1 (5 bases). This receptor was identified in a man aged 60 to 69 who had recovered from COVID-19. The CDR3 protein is CASSQDTGISYGYTF. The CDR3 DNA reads TGCGCCAGCAGCCAAGATACAGGAATCTCCTATGGCTACACCTTC.